One and the same sample provided the 4 T cell receptor beta chains below, sequenced in a study of blood T cells in healthy people across ages. With a J-beta primer mix and a sample-barcoded 5' primer, a second PCR ran roughly 6 to 11 cycles. TCRdb fed the 5' RACE reads into MiXCR, producing one record per CDR3 protein. The sample includes about 1.8 million distinct CDR3 sequences, roughly 52% of them seen just once. Sequenced: blood. The receptor set was obtained from a woman aged 35 to 49 in good health.

This clonotype was counted only a few times. The chain is built from TRBV7-2 and TRBJ2-7; unclear D gene. Germline assignment: CDR1 SGHTA and CDR2 FQGNSA. V gave up 1 base and J gave up 2 bases, with 15 bases separating them. The CDR3 runs to 16 residues. CDR3 bases: TGTGCCAGCAGCTTAGAGGCAGACCCTATAGCCTACGAGCAGTACTTC. Its translation: CASSLEADPIAYEQYF.

The rearrangement joins TRBV6-2 or TRBV6-3 to TRBJ1-2, with 9 bases that match TRBD1. CDR3 length: 15 amino acids. Germline V gives CDR1 MNHEY, CDR2 SVGEGT. V shed 6 bases, J shed 0 bases, and the junction held 5 bases outside the gene matches. The CDR3 DNA sequence: TGTGCCAGCAGCAGGGACAGGGATCCTAACTATGGCTACACCTTC. Translation gives CASSRDRDPNYGYTF.

The V gene is TRBV7-2, the J gene TRBJ2-7; 9 bases line up with TRBD1. The CDR3 length is 12 residues. Germline-derived CDR1 and CDR2 are SGHTA and FQGNSA. The junction had 3 bases not matched to a gene; V was cut back by 1 base and J by 11 bases. This CDR3 reads CASSLDRGHKYF. In DNA form, the CDR3 reads TGTGCCAGCAGCTTAGACAGGGGGCACAAGTACTTC.

This rearrangement joins TRBV6-2 or TRBV6-3 to TRBJ2-7; no definite D call. The CDR3 has 16 amino acids. Germline assignment: CDR1 MNHEY and CDR2 SVGEGT. V gave up 0 bases and J gave up 6 bases, with 18 bases separating them. CDR3: CASSYSIRPPRSEQYF. CDR3 nucleotide sequence: TGTGCCAGCAGTTACTCGATTCGTCCTCCGAGATCCGAGCAGTACTTC.